This is a list of T cell receptor beta chains from one sample in a study of vaccination and CD4 T cells after COVID-19. TCRdb re-called the PCR reads through MiXCR, storing one row per CDR3 protein. The sample holds 13,000 or so distinct CDR3 sequences, 40% to 55% seen once. These receptors' targets are unknown. The sequencing here drew on CD4+ T cells from blood, cultured in vitro, taken after SARS-CoV-2 vaccination. Every receptor here comes from a human donor who had recovered from COVID-19. CDR3s include the opening cysteine and the closing phenylalanine or tryptophan. A D gene is named only where the DNA matches it firmly. Clone sizes are given selectively: once, few, many, or a class where the clone is expanded.

d_gene	v_gene	abundance	j_gene	CDR3nt	CDR3aa
TRBD1	TRBV28	few	TRBJ1-2	TGTGCCAGCGGACCTACAGGGGTCGGAGATGGCTACACCTTC	CASGPTGVGDGYTF
TRBD1	TRBV19	-	TRBJ2-5	TGTGCCAGTAGTAGGGGACAGGGCGCCTGGGAGACCCAGTACTTC	CASSRGQGAWETQYF
TRBD2	TRBV7-8	-	TRBJ2-7	TGTGCCAGCAGCTTAGGACTAGCGGGAGTACTTCGCGAGCAGTACTTC	CASSLGLAGVLREQYF
TRBD2	TRBV20-1	-	TRBJ2-4	TGCAGTGCTAGACCGGGTTTAGCGGGAGGGTTAAACATTCAGTACTTC	CSARPGLAGGLNIQYF
-	TRBV11-2	-	TRBJ2-1	TGTGCCAGCAGCTTCTGGCAGGGTGGTTTGAATGAGCAGTTCTTC	CASSFWQGGLNEQFF
-	TRBV20-1	few	TRBJ1-5	TGCAGTGCTAGACCCTACAGTCCTAATCAGCCCCAGCATTTT	CSARPYSPNQPQHF
-	TRBV18	-	TRBJ1-2	TGTGCCAGCTCACCATCGGCGGTTAACTATGGCTACACCTTC	CASSPSAVNYGYTF
TRBD2	TRBV20-1	few	TRBJ2-5	TGCAGTGCTAAGGCCGCTAGCGGGAGTTCAGAGACCCAGTACTTC	CSAKAASGSSETQYF
-	TRBV7-3	-	TRBJ1-2	TGTGCCAGCAGCTTAAGTAGAGACGATGGCTACACCTTC	CASSLSRDDGYTF
-	TRBV2	-	TRBJ2-7	TGTGCCAGCAGATATCCTCCGGGACAACAGTACTACGAGCAGTACTTC	CASRYPPGQQYYEQYF
-	TRBV7-2	-	TRBJ2-7	TGTGCCAGCAGCCGGGACGGCCCTCCTGATGAGCAGTACTTC	CASSRDGPPDEQYF
-	TRBV27	few	TRBJ1-5	TGTGCCAGCAGTCGGACGGGCAATCAGCCCCAGCATTTT	CASSRTGNQPQHF
TRBD2	TRBV7-9	once	TRBJ2-3	TGTGCCAGCAGCTTCAGCGGGAGAGGGATCGATACGCAGTATTTT	CASSFSGRGIDTQYF
-	TRBV29-1	-	TRBJ2-7	TGCAGCGTTTTGGGCAGCGCTTCGAGCTCCTACGAGCAGTACTTC	CSVLGSASSSYEQYF
-	TRBV19	-	TRBJ1-2	TGTGCCAGTAGTCCGGACACCTATGGCTACACCTTC	CASSPDTYGYTF
TRBD1	TRBV6-1	-	TRBJ1-5	TGTGCCAGCAGACCCAGACAGGGCCAGCCCCAGCATTTT	CASRPRQGQPQHF
-	TRBV4-3	-	TRBJ2-4	TGCGCCAGCAGCCAAGATCGCTACAGAAACATTCAGTACTTC	CASSQDRYRNIQYF
TRBD2	TRBV20-1	medium-sized	TRBJ2-3	TGCAGTGCCCCAAAGGGACTAGTAGGCGCAGATACGCAGTATTTT	CSAPKGLVGADTQYF
-	TRBV30	-	TRBJ1-5	TGTGCCTGGAGTTCGAATGAGAATCAGCCCCAGCATTTT	CAWSSNENQPQHF
TRBD2	TRBV27	few	TRBJ2-7	TGTGCCAGCAGCAAGACCGGGACTAGCGGGTTTCCCTACGAGCAGTACTTC	CASSKTGTSGFPYEQYF
TRBD1	TRBV12-3/TRBV12-4	few	TRBJ2-3	TGTGCCAGCAGGACAGGGGGCGCGGGAACAGATACGCAGTATTTT	CASRTGGAGTDTQYF
-	TRBV10-2	medium-sized	TRBJ2-4	TGCGCCAGCAGTGAATACAGAGGGGACAAAAACATTCAGTACTTC	CASSEYRGDKNIQYF
TRBD1	TRBV4-3	-	TRBJ2-5	TGCGCCAGCAGCCACCCGGGACAGGGGATCGTCCGATCAGCGCCCCTCGGAGAGACCCAGTACTTC	CASSHPGQGIVRSAPLGETQYF
-	TRBV29-1	-	TRBJ1-5	TGCAGCGTTCCTGACAGGCCCCTTGACCCCCAGCATTTT	CSVPDRPLDPQHF
-	TRBV19	few	TRBJ1-2	TGTGCCAGTAGTATCCCGGCTAACTATGGCTACACCTTC	CASSIPANYGYTF
TRBD1	TRBV19	few	TRBJ1-2	TGTGCCAGTAGTATGTGGGACAGGGCTTATGGCTACACCTTC	CASSMWDRAYGYTF